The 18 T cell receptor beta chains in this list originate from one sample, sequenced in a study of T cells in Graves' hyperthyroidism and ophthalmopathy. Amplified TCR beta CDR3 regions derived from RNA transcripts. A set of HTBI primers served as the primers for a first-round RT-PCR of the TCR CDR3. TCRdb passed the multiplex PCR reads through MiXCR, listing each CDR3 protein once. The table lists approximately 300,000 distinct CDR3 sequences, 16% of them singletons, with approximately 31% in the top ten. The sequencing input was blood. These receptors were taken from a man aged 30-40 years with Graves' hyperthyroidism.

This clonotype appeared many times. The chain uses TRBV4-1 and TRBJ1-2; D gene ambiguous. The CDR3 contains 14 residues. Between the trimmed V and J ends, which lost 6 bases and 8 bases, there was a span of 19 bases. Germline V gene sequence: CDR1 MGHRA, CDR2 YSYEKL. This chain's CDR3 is CASSPTRLSGGYTF. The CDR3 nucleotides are TGCGCCAGCAGTCCGACTCGCCTGAGTGGCGGCTACACCTTC.

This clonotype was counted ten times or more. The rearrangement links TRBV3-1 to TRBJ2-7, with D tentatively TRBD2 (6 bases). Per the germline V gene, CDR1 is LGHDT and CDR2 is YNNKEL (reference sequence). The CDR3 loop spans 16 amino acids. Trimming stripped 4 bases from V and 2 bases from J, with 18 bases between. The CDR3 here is CASSLAIWRETYEQYF. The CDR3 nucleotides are TGTGCCAGCAGCCTTGCAATCTGGCGGGAAACCTACGAGCAGTACTTC.

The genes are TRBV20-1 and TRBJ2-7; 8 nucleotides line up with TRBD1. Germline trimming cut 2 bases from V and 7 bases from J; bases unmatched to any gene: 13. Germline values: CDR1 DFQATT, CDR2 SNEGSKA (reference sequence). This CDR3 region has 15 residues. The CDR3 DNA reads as TGCAGTGCTAGACCTACCGGGACAGGCCGGGGGGAGCAGTACTTC. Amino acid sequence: CSARPTGTGRGEQYF.

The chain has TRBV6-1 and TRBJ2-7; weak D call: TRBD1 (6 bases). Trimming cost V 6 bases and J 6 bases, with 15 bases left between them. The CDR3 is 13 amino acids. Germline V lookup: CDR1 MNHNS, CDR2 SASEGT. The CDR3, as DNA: TGTGCCAGCAGAAAGACAGGAGTGGGCGAGCAGTACTTC. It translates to CASRKTGVGEQYF.

In DNA form, the CDR3 reads TGTGCCAGCAGTTTCCTACAACAGGGCGGTGAGCAGTTCTTC. As protein: CASSFLQQGGEQFF. This chain joins TRBV5-6 and TRBJ2-1; weak D call: TRBD1 (6 bases). The V gene's germline CDR1 is SGHDT and CDR2 YYEEEE. This CDR3 has 14 amino acids. V was shortened by 5 bases and J by 9 bases, with 18 bases between the two germline ends.

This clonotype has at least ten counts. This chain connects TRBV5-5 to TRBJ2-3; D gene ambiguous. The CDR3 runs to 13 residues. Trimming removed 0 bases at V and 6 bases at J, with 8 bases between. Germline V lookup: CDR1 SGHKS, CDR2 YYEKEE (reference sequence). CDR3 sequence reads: CASSLDLRDTQYF. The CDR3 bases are TGTGCCAGCAGCTTGGATTTACGGGATACGCAGTATTTT.

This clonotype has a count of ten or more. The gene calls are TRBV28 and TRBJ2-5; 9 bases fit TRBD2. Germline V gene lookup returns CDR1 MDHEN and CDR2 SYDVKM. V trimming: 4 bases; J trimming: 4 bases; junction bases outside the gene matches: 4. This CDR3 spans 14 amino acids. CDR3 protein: CASSSGTSRETQYF. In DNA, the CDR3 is TGTGCCAGCAGTTCAGGGACTAGCCGAGAGACCCAGTACTTC.

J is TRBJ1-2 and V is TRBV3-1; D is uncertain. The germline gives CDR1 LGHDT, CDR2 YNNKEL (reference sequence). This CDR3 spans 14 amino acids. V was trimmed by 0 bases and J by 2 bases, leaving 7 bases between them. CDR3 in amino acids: CASSQDPQNYGYTF. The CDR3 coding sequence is TGTGCCAGCAGCCAAGATCCCCAAAACTATGGCTACACCTTC.

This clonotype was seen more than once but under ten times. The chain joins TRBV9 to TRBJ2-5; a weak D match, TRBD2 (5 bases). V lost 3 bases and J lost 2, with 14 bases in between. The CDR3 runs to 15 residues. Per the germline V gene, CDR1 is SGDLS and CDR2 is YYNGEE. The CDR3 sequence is CASSETGNPQETQYF. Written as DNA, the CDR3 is TGTGCCAGCAGCGAAACCGGGAATCCACAAGAGACCCAGTACTTC.

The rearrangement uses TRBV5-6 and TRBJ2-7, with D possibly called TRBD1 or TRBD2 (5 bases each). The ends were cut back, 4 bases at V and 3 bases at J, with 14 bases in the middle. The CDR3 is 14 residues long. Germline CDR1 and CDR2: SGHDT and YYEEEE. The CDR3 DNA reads TGTGCCAGCAGCCTGGGGACGGGTCTCTACGAGCAGTACTTC. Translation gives CASSLGTGLYEQYF.

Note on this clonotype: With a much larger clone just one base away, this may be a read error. The CDR3 loop reads CSARDLGGASYNEQYF. The CDR3 bases are TGCAGTGCTAGAGATCTCGGCGGAGCCTCCTACAATGAGCAGTACTTC. The chain is built from TRBV20-1 and TRBJ2-1, with D unclear. The J call is doubtful: the DNA matches TRBJ2-7 better. Germline V gene sequence: CDR1 DFQATT, CDR2 SNEGSKA (reference sequence). The CDR3 loop spans 16 amino acids.

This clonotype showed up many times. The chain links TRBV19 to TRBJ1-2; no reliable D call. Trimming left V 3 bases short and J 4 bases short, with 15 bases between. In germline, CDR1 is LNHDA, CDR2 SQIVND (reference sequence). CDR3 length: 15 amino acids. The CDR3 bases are TGTGCCAGTAGTATGGTCCTCGGACCGTCCTATGGCTACACCTTC. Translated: CASSMVLGPSYGYTF.

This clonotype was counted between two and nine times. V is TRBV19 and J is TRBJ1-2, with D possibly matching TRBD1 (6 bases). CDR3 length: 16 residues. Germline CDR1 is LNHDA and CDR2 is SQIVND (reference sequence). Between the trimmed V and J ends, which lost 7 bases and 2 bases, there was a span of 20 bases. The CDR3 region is CASNKLRDTSNYGYTF. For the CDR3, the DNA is TGTGCCAGTAACAAACTCCGGGACACATCCAACTATGGCTACACCTTC.

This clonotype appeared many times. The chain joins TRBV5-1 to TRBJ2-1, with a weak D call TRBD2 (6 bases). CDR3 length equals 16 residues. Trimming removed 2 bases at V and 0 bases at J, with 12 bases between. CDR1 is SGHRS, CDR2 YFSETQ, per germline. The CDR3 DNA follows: TGCGCCAGCAGCTTACTAGCTGATAGCTCCTACAATGAGCAGTTCTTC. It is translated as CASSLLADSSYNEQFF.

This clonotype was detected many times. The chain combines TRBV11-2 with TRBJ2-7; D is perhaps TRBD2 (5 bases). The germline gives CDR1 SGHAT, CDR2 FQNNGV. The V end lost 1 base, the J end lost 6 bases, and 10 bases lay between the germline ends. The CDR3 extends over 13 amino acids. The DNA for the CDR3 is TGTGCCAGCAGCTTAGGTACTAGACTCGAGCAGTACTTC. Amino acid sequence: CASSLGTRLEQYF.

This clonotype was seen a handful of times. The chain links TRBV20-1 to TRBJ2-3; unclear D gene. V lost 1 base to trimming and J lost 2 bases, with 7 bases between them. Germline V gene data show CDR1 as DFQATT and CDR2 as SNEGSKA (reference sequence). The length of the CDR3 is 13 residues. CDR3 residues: CSARGQITDTQYF. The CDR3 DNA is TGCAGTGCTAGAGGGCAGATCACAGATACGCAGTATTTT.

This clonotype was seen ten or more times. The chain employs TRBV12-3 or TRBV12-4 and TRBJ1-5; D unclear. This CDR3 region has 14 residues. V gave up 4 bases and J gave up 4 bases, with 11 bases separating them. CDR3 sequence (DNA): TGTGCCAGCAGTTCCTCGGCCTCAAATCAGCCCCAGCATTTT. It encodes CASSSSASNQPQHF.

CDR3 DNA: TGCGCCAGCAGCCTTCAGGTTGCTGGGGCCAACGTCCTGACTTTC. Translation gives CASSLQVAGANVLTF. The V call is TRBV5-1, the J call TRBJ2-6; D call uncertain. The V end lost 4 bases, the J end lost 2 bases, and 10 bases lay between the germline ends. The CDR3 extends over 15 amino acids. Germline V lookup: CDR1 SGHRS, CDR2 YFSETQ.